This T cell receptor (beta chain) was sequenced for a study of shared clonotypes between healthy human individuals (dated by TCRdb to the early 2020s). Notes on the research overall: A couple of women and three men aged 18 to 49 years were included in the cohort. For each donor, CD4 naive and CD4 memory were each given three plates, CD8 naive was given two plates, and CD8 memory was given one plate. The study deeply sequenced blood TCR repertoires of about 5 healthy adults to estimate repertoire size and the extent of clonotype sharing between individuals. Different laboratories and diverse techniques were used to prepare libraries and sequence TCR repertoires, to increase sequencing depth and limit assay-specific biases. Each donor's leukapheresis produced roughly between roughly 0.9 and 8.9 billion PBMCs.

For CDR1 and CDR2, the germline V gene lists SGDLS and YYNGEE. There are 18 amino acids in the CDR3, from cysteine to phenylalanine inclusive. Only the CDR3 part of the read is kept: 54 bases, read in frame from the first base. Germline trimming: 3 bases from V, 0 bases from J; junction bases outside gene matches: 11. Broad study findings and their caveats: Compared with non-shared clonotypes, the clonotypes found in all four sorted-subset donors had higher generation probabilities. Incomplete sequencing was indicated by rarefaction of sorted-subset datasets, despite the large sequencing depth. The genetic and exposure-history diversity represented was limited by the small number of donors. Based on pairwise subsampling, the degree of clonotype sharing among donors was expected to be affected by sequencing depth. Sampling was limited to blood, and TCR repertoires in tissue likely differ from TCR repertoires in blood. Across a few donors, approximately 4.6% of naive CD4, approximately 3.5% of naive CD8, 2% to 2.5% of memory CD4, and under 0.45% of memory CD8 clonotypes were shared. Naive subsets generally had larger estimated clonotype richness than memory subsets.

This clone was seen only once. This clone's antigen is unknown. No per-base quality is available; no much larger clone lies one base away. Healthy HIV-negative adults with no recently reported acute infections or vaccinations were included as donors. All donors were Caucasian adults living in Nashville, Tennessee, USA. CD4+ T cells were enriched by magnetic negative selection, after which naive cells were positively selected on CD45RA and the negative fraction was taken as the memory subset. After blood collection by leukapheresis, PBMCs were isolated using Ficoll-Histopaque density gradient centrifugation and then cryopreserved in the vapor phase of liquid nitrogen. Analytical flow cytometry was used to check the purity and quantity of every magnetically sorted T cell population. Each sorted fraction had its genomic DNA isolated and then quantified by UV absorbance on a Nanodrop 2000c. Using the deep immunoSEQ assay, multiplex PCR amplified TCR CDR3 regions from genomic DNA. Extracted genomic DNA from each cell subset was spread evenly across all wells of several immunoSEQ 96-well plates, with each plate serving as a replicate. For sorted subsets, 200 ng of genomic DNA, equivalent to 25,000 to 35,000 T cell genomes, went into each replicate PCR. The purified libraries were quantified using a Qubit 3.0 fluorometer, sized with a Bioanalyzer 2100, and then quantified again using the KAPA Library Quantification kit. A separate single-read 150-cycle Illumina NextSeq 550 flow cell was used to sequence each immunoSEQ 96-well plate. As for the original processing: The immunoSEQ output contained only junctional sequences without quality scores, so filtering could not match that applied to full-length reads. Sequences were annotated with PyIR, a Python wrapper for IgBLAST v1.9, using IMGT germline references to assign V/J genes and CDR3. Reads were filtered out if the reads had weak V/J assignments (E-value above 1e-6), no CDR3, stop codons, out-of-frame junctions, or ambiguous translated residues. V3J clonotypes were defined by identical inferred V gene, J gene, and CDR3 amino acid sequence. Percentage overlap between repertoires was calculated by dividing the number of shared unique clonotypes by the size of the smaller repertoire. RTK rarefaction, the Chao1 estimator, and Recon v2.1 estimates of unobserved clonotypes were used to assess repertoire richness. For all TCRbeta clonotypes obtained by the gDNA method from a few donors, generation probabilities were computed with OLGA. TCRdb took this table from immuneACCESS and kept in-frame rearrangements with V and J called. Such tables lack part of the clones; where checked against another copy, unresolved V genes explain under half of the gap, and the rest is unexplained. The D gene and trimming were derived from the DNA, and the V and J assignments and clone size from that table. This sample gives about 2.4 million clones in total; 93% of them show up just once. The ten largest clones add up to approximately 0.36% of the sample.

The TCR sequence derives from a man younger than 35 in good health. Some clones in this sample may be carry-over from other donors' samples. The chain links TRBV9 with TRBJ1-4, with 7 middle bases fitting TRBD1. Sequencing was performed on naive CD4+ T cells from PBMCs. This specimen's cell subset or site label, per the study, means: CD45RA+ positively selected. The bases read TGTGCCAGCAGCGCCAGACAGGGTGGGGGTTCAACTAATGAAAAACTGTTTTTT. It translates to CASSARQGGGSTNEKLFF.